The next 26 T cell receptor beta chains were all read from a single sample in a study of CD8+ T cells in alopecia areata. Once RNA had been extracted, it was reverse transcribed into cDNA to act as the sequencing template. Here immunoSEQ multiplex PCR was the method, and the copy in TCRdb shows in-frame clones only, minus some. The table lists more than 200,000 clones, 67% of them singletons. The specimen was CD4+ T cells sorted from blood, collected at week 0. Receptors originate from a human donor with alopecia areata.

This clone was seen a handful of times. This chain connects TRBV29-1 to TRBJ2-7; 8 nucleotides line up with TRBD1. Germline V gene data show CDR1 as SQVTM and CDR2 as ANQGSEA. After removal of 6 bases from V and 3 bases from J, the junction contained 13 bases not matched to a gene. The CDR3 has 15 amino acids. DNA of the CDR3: TGCAGCGTCTCGACAGGGCCAGGGGGCCTCTACGAGCAGTACTTC. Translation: CSVSTGPGGLYEQYF.

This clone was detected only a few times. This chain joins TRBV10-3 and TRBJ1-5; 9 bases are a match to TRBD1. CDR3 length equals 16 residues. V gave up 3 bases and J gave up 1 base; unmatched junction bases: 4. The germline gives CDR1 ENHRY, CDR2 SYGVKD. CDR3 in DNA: TGTGCCATCAGTGAAGGGACAGGGATAAGCAATCAGCCCCAGCATTTT. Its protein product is CAISEGTGISNQPQHF.

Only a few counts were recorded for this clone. The CDR3 sequence is CASGLTGGITGANVLTF. CDR3 DNA sequence: TGTGCTAGTGGCCTTACAGGGGGCATAACTGGGGCCAACGTCCTGACTTTC. J is TRBJ2-6 and V is TRBV12-5, with 9 nucleotides matching TRBD1. The V segment lost 6 bases and the J segment 2 bases; nucleotides outside the gene matches: 8. The CDR3 is made up of 17 amino acids. Germline CDR1 LGHNT, CDR2 FRNRAP.

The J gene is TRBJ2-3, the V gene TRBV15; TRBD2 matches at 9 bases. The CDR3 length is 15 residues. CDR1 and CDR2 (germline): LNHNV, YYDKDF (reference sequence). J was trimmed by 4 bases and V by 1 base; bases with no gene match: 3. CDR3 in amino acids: CATSRVAGVPDTQYF. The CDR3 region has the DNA TGTGCCACCAGCAGAGTAGCGGGGGTTCCAGATACGCAGTATTTT.

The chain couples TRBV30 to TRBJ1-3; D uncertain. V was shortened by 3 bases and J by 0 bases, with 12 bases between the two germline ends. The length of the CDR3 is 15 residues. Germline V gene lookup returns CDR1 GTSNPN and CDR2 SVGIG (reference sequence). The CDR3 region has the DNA TGTGCCTGGAGGCTCGACATTACCTCTGGAAACACCATATATTTT. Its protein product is CAWRLDITSGNTIYF.

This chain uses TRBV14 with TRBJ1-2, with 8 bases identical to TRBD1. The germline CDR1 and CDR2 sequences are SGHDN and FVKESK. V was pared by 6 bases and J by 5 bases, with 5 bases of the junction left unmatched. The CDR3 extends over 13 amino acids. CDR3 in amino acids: CASRPGGRYGYTF. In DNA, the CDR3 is TGTGCCAGCAGGCCAGGGGGCCGGTATGGCTACACCTTC. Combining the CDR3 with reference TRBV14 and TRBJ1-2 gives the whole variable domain EAGVTQFPSHSVIEKGQTVTLRCDPISGHDNLYWYRRVMGKEIKFLLHFVKESKQDESGMPNNRFLAERTGGTYSTLKVQPAELEDSGVYFCASRPGGRYGYTFGSGTRLTVV.

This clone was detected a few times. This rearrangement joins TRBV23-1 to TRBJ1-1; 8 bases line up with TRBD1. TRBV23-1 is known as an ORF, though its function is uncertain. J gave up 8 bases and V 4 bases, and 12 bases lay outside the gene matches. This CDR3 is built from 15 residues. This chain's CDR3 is CASSRLQGELPEAFF. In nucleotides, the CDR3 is TGCGCCAGCAGTCGCCTACAGGGGGAACTGCCCGAAGCTTTCTTT.

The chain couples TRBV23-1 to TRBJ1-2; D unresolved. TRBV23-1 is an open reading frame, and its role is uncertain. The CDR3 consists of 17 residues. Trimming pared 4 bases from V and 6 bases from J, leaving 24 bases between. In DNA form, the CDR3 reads TGCGCCAGCAGTCCTCCAATCTCCCGGGCAGGCCCCCATGGCTACACCTTC. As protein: CASSPPISRAGPHGYTF.

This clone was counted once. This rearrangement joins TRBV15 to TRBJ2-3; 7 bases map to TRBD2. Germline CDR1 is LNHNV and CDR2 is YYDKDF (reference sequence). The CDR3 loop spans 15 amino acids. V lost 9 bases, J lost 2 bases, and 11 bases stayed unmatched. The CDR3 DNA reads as TGTGCCACGTCCCGGGCTAGCGGTACCACAGATACGCAGTATTTT. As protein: CATSRASGTTDTQYF.

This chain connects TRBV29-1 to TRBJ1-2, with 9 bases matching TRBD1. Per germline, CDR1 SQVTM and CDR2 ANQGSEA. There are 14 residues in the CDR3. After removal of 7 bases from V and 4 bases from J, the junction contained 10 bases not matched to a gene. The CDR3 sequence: CSAKQGALAYGYTF. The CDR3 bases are TGCAGCGCTAAACAGGGGGCGCTTGCCTATGGCTACACCTTC.

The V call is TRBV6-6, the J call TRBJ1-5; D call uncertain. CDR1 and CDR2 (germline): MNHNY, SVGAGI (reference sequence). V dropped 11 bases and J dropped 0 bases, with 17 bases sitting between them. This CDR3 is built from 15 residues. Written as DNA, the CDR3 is TGTGCCTCGATGGGGATCTCGAATAGCAATCAGCCCCAGCATTTT. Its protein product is CASMGISNSNQPQHF.

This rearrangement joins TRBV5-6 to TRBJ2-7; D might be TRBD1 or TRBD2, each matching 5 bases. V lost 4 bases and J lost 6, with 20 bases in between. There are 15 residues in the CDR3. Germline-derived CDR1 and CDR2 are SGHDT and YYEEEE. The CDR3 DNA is TGTGCCAGCAGCCACCCCGGGACCCGCCAATTCGAGCAGTACTTC. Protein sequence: CASSHPGTRQFEQYF. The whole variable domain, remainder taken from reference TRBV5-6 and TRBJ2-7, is DAGVTQSPTHLIKTRGQQVTLRCSPKSGHDTVSWYQQALGQGPQFIFQYYEEEERQRGNFPDRFSGHQFPNYSSELNVNALLLGDSALYLCASSHPGTRQFEQYFGPGTRLTVT.

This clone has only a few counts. CDR3 sequence reads: CSVETGMETQYF. DNA for the CDR3: TGCAGCGTTGAAACAGGGATGGAGACCCAGTACTTC. This chain connects TRBV29-1 to TRBJ2-5, with D perhaps TRBD1 (6 bases). This CDR3 is built from 12 residues. Per germline, CDR1 SQVTM and CDR2 ANQGSEA. Between the trimmed V and J ends, which lost 2 bases and 5 bases, there was a span of 9 bases. The whole variable domain, remainder taken from reference TRBV29-1 and TRBJ2-5, is SAVISQKPSRDICQRGTSLTIQCQVDSQVTMMFWYRQQPGQSLTLIATANQGSEATYESGFVIDKFPISRPNLTFSTLTVSNMSPEDSSIYLCSVETGMETQYFGPGTRLLVL.

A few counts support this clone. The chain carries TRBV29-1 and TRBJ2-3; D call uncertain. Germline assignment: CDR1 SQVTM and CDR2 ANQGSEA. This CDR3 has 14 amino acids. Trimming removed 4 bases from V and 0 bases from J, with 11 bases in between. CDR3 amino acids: CSVGSAESTDTQYF. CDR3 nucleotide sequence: TGCAGCGTTGGGTCGGCAGAAAGCACAGATACGCAGTATTTT.

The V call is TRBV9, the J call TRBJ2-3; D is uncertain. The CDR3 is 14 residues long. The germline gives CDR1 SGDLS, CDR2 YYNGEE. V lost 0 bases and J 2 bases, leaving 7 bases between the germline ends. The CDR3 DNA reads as TGTGCCAGCAGCGTAGGGGTTACCACAGATACGCAGTATTTT. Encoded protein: CASSVGVTTDTQYF.

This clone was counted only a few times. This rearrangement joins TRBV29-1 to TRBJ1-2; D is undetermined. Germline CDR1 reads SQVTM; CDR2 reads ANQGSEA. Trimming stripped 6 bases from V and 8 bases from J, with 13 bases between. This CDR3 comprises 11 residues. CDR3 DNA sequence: TGCAGCGTGACAATGGGAAGAGGCTACACCTTC. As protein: CSVTMGRGYTF.

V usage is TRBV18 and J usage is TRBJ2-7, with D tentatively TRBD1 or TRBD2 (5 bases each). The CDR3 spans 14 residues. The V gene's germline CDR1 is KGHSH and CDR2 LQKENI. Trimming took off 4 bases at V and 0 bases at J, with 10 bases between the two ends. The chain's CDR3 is CASSRDLSSYEQYF. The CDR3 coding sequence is TGTGCCAGCTCACGGGACCTGAGCTCCTACGAGCAGTACTTC.

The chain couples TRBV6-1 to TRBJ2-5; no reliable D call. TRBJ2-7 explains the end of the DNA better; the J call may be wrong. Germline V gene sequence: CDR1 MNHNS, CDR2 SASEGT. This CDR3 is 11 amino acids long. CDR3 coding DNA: TGTGCCAGCGCAAAGGGCTACGAGCAGTACTTC. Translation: CASAKGYEQYF.

The CDR3: CASSLAGGDQPQHF. CDR3 DNA sequence: TGCGCCAGCAGCTTGGCAGGGGGCGATCAGCCCCAGCATTTT. The chain couples TRBV5-1 to TRBJ1-5; 8 bases agree with TRBD1. The CDR3 spans 14 residues. In germline, CDR1 is SGHRS, CDR2 YFSETQ. The ends lost 0 bases at V and 5 bases at J; junction bases unmatched: 1. Together with reference TRBV5-1 and TRBJ1-5, the CDR3 gives the full variable domain: KAGVTQTPRYLIKTRGQQVTLSCSPISGHRSVSWYQQTPGQGLQFLFEYFSETQRNKGNFPGRFSGRQFSNSRSEMNVSTLELGDSALYLCASSLAGGDQPQHFGDGTRLSIL.

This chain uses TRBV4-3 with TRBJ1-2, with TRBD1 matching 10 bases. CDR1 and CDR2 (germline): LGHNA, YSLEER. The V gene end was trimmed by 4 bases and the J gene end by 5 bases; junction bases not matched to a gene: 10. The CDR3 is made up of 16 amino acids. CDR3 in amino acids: CASSRAGTGALYGYTF. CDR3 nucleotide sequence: TGCGCCAGCAGCCGCGCCGGGACAGGGGCTTTATATGGCTACACCTTC.

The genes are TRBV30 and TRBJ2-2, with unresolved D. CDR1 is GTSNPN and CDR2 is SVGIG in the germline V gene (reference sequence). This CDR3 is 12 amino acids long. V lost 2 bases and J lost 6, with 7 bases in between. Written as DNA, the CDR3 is TGTGCCTGGAGTTTTTGGGCCGGGGAGCTGTTTTTT. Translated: CAWSFWAGELFF. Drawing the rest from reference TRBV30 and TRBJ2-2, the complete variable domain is SQTIHQWPATLVQPVGSPLSLECTVEGTSNPNLYWYRQAAGRGLQLLFYSVGIGQISSEVPQNLSASRPQDRQFILSSKKLLLSDSGFYLCAWSFWAGELFFGEGSRLTVL.

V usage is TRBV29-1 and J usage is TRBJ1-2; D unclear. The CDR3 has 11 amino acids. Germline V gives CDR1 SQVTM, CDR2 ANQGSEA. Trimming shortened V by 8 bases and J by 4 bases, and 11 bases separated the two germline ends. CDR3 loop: CSHLSFYGYTF. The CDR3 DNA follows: TGCAGCCACCTATCCTTCTATGGCTACACCTTC. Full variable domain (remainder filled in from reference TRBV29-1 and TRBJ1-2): SAVISQKPSRDICQRGTSLTIQCQVDSQVTMMFWYRQQPGQSLTLIATANQGSEATYESGFVIDKFPISRPNLTFSTLTVSNMSPEDSSIYLCSHLSFYGYTFGSGTRLTVV.

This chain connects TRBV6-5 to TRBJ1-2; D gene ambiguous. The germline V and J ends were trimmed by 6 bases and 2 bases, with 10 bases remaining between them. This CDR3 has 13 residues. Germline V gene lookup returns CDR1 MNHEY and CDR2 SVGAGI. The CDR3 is CASRVLGNYGYTF. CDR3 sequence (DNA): TGTGCCAGCAGGGTCTTAGGAAACTATGGCTACACCTTC.

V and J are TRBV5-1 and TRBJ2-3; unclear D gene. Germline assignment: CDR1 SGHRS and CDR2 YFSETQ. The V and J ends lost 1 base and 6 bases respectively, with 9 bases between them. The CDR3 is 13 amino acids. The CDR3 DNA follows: TGCGCCAGCAGCTTGTACGTTGCCGATACGCAGTATTTT. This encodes CASSLYVADTQYF. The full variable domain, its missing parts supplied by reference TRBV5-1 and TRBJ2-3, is KAGVTQTPRYLIKTRGQQVTLSCSPISGHRSVSWYQQTPGQGLQFLFEYFSETQRNKGNFPGRFSGRQFSNSRSEMNVSTLELGDSALYLCASSLYVADTQYFGPGTRLTVL.

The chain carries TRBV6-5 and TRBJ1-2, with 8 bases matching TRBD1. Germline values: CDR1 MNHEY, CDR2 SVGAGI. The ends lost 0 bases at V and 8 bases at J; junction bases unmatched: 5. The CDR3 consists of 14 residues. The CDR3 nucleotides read TGTGCCAGCAGTTACTCGCAGGGGGCTTGGGGCTACACCTTC. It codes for CASSYSQGAWGYTF.

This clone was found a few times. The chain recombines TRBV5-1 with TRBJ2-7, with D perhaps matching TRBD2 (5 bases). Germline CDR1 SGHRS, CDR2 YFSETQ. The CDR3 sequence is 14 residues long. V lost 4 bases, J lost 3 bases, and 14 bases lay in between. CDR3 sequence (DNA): TGCGCCAGCAGCCCGCGACCCGGACTCTACGAGCAGTACTTC. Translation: CASSPRPGLYEQYF.